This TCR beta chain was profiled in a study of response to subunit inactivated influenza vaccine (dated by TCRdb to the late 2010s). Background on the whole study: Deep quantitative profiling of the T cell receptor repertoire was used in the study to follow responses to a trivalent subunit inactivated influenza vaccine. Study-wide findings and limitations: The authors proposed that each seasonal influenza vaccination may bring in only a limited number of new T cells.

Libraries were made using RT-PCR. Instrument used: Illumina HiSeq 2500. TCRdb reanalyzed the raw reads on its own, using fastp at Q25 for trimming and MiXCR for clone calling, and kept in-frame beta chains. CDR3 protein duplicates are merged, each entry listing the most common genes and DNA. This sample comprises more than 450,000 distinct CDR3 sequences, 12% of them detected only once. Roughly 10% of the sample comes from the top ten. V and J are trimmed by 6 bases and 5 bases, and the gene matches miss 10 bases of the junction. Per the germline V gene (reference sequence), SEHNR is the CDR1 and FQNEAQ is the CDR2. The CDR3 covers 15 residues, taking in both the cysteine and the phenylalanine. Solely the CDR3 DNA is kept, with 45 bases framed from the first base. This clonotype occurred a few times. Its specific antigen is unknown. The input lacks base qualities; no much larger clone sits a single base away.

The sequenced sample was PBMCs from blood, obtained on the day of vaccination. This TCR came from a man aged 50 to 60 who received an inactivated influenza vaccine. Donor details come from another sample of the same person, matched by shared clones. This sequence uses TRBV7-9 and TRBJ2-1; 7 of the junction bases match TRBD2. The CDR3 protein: CASSTRLASHNEQFF. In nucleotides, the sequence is TGTGCCAGCAGTACTAGACTAGCTTCCCACAATGAGCAGTTCTTC. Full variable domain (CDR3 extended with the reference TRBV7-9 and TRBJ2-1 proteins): DTGVSQNPRHKITKRGQNVTFRCDPISEHNRLYWYRQTLGQGPEFLTYFQNEAQLEKSRLLSDRFSAERPKGSFSTLEIQRTEQGDSAMYLCASSTRLASHNEQFFGPGTRLTVL.